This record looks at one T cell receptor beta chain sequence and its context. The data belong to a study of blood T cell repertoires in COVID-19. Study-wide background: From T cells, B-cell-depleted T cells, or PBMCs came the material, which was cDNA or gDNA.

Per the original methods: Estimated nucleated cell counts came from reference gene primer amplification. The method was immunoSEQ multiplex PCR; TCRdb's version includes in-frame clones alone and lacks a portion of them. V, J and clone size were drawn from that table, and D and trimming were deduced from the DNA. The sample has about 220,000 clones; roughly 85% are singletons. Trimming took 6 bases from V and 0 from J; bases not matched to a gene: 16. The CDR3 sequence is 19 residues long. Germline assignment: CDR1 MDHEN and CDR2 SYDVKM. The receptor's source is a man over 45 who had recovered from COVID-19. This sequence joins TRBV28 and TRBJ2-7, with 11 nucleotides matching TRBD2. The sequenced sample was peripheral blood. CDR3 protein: CASSSPGLAGGPLSYEQYF. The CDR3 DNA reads TGTGCCAGCAGCTCCCCCGGCCTAGCGGGAGGCCCCCTCTCCTACGAGCAGTACTTC.